A selection of T cell receptor beta chains follows, all from one sample in a study of shared clonotypes between healthy human individuals. The assay was immunoSEQ multiplex PCR, and TCRdb's table has in-frame clones only and misses some. The sample yields about 2 million clones, just under 95% seen once. The material sequenced was naive CD8+ T cells sorted from blood. All receptors derive from a young man in good health. Both conserved end residues are part of each CDR3. D genes are given only for firm matches. Some rows mark clone size as missing; the rest say once, few, many or name a class of expanded clone.

d_call j_call clone_size v_call cdr3_nt cdr3_aa
TRBD1 TRBJ2-7 NA TRBV5-4 TGTGCCAGCAGCCCTTCCCCGGGACAGGAATACGAGCAGTACTTC CASSPSPGQEYEQYF
NA TRBJ1-1 NA TRBV9 TGTGCCAGCAGCAAATGGCGCGGAACTGAAGCTTTCTTT CASSKWRGTEAFF
NA TRBJ1-4 NA TRBV19 TGTGCCAGTAGTGCGTCAGGGAGTACTAATGAAAAACTGTTTTTT CASSASGSTNEKLFF
TRBD2 TRBJ2-1 once TRBV7-6 TGTGCCAGCAGCCTGATACCAGCGGGAGGTTACAATGAGCAGTTCTTC CASSLIPAGGYNEQFF
TRBD2 TRBJ2-7 NA TRBV10-2 TGCGCCAGCAGTGACCCGGCGGGAGATTCCCCCCACGAGCAGTACTTC CASSDPAGDSPHEQYF
NA TRBJ2-1 NA TRBV11-2 TGTGCCAGCAGCTTAGGTGGCGGACACAATGAGCAGTTCTTC CASSLGGGHNEQFF
NA TRBJ1-1 NA TRBV6-1 TGTGCCAGCAGCGAAAGCGAGGGGGGATTGAGGACTGAAGCTTTCTTT CASSESEGGLRTEAFF
NA TRBJ1-6 NA TRBV4-3 TGCGCCAGCAGCCAAGTCTGGGGGGGGACCTCACCCCTCCACTTT CASSQVWGGTSPLHF
NA TRBJ2-1 NA TRBV7-9 TGTGCCAGCAGCCCCCGGGACCATCACAACAATGAGCAGTTCTTC CASSPRDHHNNEQFF
TRBD1 TRBJ2-7 NA TRBV28 TGTGCCAGCACCTCGGGACAGGGGGGCTACGAGCAGTACTTC CASTSGQGGYEQYF
NA TRBJ2-3 NA TRBV4-2 TGTGCCAGCAGCCAAGAGCAGTCATTAGGGGATACGCAGTATTTT CASSQEQSLGDTQYF
NA TRBJ1-1 NA TRBV9 TGTGCCAGCGACAGCTTGAACACTGAAGCTTTCTTT CASDSLNTEAFF
NA TRBJ2-7 NA TRBV27 TGTGCCAGCAGTTTAACGGACGGATCCTACGAGCAGTACTTC CASSLTDGSYEQYF
TRBD1 TRBJ2-7 NA TRBV5-6 TGTGCCAGCAGCCTAGGGACAGGGGGGCCTAGCATGCAGTACTTC CASSLGTGGPSMQYF
NA TRBJ1-1 NA TRBV4-1 TGCGCCAGCAGCTGGGGCGTGAACACTGAAGCTTTCTTT CASSWGVNTEAFF
TRBD2 TRBJ2-1 NA TRBV18 TGTGCCAGCTCACCAATCCCGGGAGGGCCGGGGCTGAATGAGCAGTTCTTC CASSPIPGGPGLNEQFF
TRBD2 TRBJ2-1 NA TRBV27 TGTGCCAGCAGTTTATCTGGACTAGCGGGAACCAATGAGCAGTTCTTC CASSLSGLAGTNEQFF
NA TRBJ2-5 NA TRBV7-9 TGTGCCAGCAGCTTACAGTTGCAAGAGACCCAGTACTTC CASSLQLQETQYF
TRBD2 TRBJ2-5 NA TRBV9 TGTGCCAGCAGCGCCACCGTTGGCGGGGGGGCGGGAGAGACCCAGTACTTC CASSATVGGGAGETQYF
TRBD2 TRBJ2-1 NA TRBV7-9 TGTGCCAGCAGCTTAATTCGGGGGGGATACAATGAGCAGTTCTTC CASSLIRGGYNEQFF
NA TRBJ1-1 NA TRBV25-1 TGTGCCAGCAGTGAATTTGTAGGGGGGGGGAACACTGAAGCTTTCTTT CASSEFVGGGNTEAFF
NA TRBJ2-1 NA TRBV11-2 TGTGCCAGCAGCTTCGCCAATCTTACAGGGTCCTACAATGAGCAGTTCTTC CASSFANLTGSYNEQFF
TRBD2 TRBJ2-7 once TRBV29-1 TGCAGCGTTGTTGGGAGGAACGGGGGGGAGCAGTACTTC CSVVGRNGGEQYF
NA TRBJ2-3 NA TRBV29-1 TGCAGCGTTGTTTCCCCAGATACGCAGTATTTT CSVVSPDTQYF
NA TRBJ2-1 NA TRBV5-4 TGTGCCAGCAGCCCTAGAGTTAATGAGCAGTTCTTC CASSPRVNEQFF
NA TRBJ2-3 NA TRBV27 TGTGCCAGCAGTTCCCGTGATGCCGGCACAGATACGCAGTATTTT CASSSRDAGTDTQYF
NA TRBJ1-1 NA TRBV27 TGTGCCAGCAGTTTATCCAAAGGTAATCTCATGAACACTGAAGCTTTCTTT CASSLSKGNLMNTEAFF
NA TRBJ1-3 NA TRBV10-3 TGTGCCATCAGTGAGTCAGGGCACCGAGACTCTGGAAACACCATATATTTT CAISESGHRDSGNTIYF
NA TRBJ2-2 NA TRBV7-9 TGTGCCAGCAGCTCATTCCCCGACAGGCCCGGGGAGCTGTTTTTT CASSSFPDRPGELFF
NA TRBJ2-3 once TRBV4-3 TGCGCCAGCAGCCAAGAGCTCATCCTTTCTAGCACAGATACGCAGTATTTT CASSQELILSSTDTQYF
TRBD2 TRBJ2-1 NA TRBV5-4 TGTGCCAGCAGCCCCTGGCGGGGGGGGAACAATGAGCAGTTCTTC CASSPWRGGNNEQFF
NA TRBJ1-1 NA TRBV7-9 TGTGCCAGCAGGGTGGGTACAGGGTGGACTGAAGCTTTCTTT CASRVGTGWTEAFF
TRBD1 TRBJ2-7 NA TRBV6-5 TGTGCCAGCAGTTCGGGACAGAATTACGAGCAGTACTTC CASSSGQNYEQYF
NA TRBJ1-2 NA TRBV30 TGTGCCTGGATCACCCTGGGCTCCAACTATGGCTACACCTTC CAWITLGSNYGYTF
TRBD2 TRBJ2-4 NA TRBV7-9 TGTGCCAGCAGCCACGGACTAGCGGAGACGGAAATTCAGTACTTC CASSHGLAETEIQYF
TRBD1 TRBJ2-2 NA TRBV4-2 TGTGCCAGCAGCCATGGGACAGATAACACCGGGGAGCTGTTTTTT CASSHGTDNTGELFF
NA TRBJ1-1 NA TRBV27 TGTGCCAGCAGTTTATCGTCCGGGACGGCGAACACTGAAGCTTTCTTT CASSLSSGTANTEAFF
NA TRBJ1-3 NA TRBV30 TGTGCTCGGGCAGGGTCTGGAAACACCATATATTTT CARAGSGNTIYF
TRBD1 TRBJ1-5 NA TRBV4-1 TGCGCCAGCAGCCCGACAGGGGGGACGAATCAGCCCCAGCATTTT CASSPTGGTNQPQHF
TRBD1 TRBJ2-7 NA TRBV27 TGTGCCAGCTGGGACAGCGCCTACGAGCAGTACTTC CASWDSAYEQYF
NA TRBJ1-2 NA TRBV27 TGTGCCAGCAGTTTATCTCCAGGGTTGAACTATGGCTACACCTTC CASSLSPGLNYGYTF
TRBD1 TRBJ2-1 NA TRBV29-1 TGCAGCGTTGCCGGGACAGGGCACTACAATGAGCAGTTCTTC CSVAGTGHYNEQFF
TRBD2 TRBJ2-3 NA TRBV4-3 TGCGCCAGCAGCCAAGATCCGGGACTAGCCATTACAGATACGCAGTATTTT CASSQDPGLAITDTQYF
NA TRBJ2-6 NA TRBV7-2 TGTGCCAGCAGCTTAGCCCCGGGACGGCCCAGCTCTGGGGCCAACGTCCTGACTTTC CASSLAPGRPSSGANVLTF
NA TRBJ1-2 NA TRBV19 TGTGCCAGTAGTTTCCCTGAGGGTTTCATCTATGGCTACACCTTC CASSFPEGFIYGYTF
NA TRBJ2-2 NA TRBV27 TGTGCCAGCAGTATTTTTCAGGGCCCCGGGGAGCTGTTTTTT CASSIFQGPGELFF
NA TRBJ1-2 NA TRBV4-3 TGCGCCAGCAGCCAAGATTGGGAGGATCAGGGCTACACCTTC CASSQDWEDQGYTF
NA TRBJ1-3 NA TRBV28 TGTGCCAGCAGTTTGGTGGGGTACTCTGGAAACACCATATATTTT CASSLVGYSGNTIYF
TRBD2 TRBJ2-7 NA TRBV13 TGTGCCAGCAGCCCGCAGACTAGCGTCTCATACGAGCAGTACTTC CASSPQTSVSYEQYF
NA TRBJ2-1 NA TRBV9 TGTGCCAGCAGCGTAGAGCTCGGGACGTTATCCTACAATGAGCAGTTCTTC CASSVELGTLSYNEQFF
NA TRBJ2-7 NA TRBV29-1 TGCAGCGTTGAAGATAATTTGCGGGATGGGGAGCAGTACTTC CSVEDNLRDGEQYF
NA TRBJ1-5 NA TRBV6-6 TGTGCCAGCAGCGATCTCAATCAGCCCCAGCATTTT CASSDLNQPQHF
NA TRBJ1-2 once TRBV19 TGTGCCAGTAGTACCGTCGGGCCACCGGCCCTCTATGGCTACACCTTC CASSTVGPPALYGYTF
NA TRBJ2-1 NA TRBV13 TGTGCCAGCAGCTCCCCTTCAACGGGAGAGGACTACAATGAGCAGTTCTTC CASSSPSTGEDYNEQFF
NA TRBJ2-7 NA TRBV27 TGTGCCAGCAGTTTGCAGGGTTACGAGCAGTACTTC CASSLQGYEQYF
NA TRBJ1-2 NA TRBV4-2 TGTGCCAGCAGCCAAACAGAGGGTTTCGACTATGGCTACACCTTC CASSQTEGFDYGYTF
NA TRBJ2-7 NA TRBV27 TGTGCCAGCAGTCCGGGGCCCACTCATCTCGAGCAGTACTTC CASSPGPTHLEQYF
NA TRBJ1-1 NA TRBV6-6 TGTGCCAGCAGTTATGCAGGGAACACTGAAGCTTTCTTT CASSYAGNTEAFF
NA TRBJ2-2 NA TRBV29-1 TGCAGCGTTGAAGTAGAGAACACCGGGGAGCTGTTTTTT CSVEVENTGELFF